This T cell receptor (beta chain) comes out of a study of identical twins. General study results and limits: Abundant cord blood beta clonotypes carried fewer insertions; memory repertoires showed none.

TCRdb itself ran the 5' RACE reads through MiXCR, one entry per CDR3 protein. The sample shows hundreds of thousands of distinct CDR3 sequences, roughly 18% of them seen only once. Points on this clonotype: Its antigen remains unidentified.

Per the germline V gene, CDR1 is SGHRS and CDR2 is YFSETQ. This CDR3 region has 15 residues. The germline V and J ends were trimmed by 4 bases and 0 bases, with 10 bases remaining between them. The sample was also reused in another study, on T cells expressing NK-cell markers. From that report: Among several donors, these clonotypes also ranked first in the CD3+CD56-NKG2C+ fraction.

What was sequenced was PBMCs. This sequence was found in a woman younger than 35 in good health. The chain links TRBV5-1 to TRBJ2-2; unclear D gene. The CDR3 DNA follows: TGCGCCAGCAGCCCTGGCGCGTCGAACACCGGGGAGCTGTTTTTT. It yields the protein CASSPGASNTGELFF. The complete variable domain, with remaining parts taken from reference TRBV5-1 and TRBJ2-2, reads KAGVTQTPRYLIKTRGQQVTLSCSPISGHRSVSWYQQTPGQGLQFLFEYFSETQRNKGNFPGRFSGRQFSNSRSEMNVSTLELGDSALYLCASSPGASNTGELFFGEGSRLTVL.